This is a list of T cell receptor beta chains from one sample in a study of T-cell memory formation after mild COVID-19. TCRdb fed the 5' RACE reads into MiXCR, producing one record per CDR3 protein. The data show 250,000 to 350,000 distinct CDR3 sequences, 15% to 20% seen once. Sequencing was done on a sample of PBMCs or a T cell subset sorted from them (not recorded which). All receptors come from a man younger than 35 who had mild COVID-19 (a few samples of this study predate the infection). Cell type and time point are not known. Both conserved end residues are part of each CDR3. The D gene is left open where the match is weak. Size is stated for part of the rows, as once, few or many counts, or as a class when the clone is expanded.

TRBV19	TRBJ2-3	-	TRBD1	CASTADRFTDTQYF	TGTGCCAGTACCGCGGACAGGTTCACAGATACGCAGTATTTT
TRBV12-3/TRBV12-4	TRBJ1-6	few	TRBD1	CASGRTGKNSPLHF	TGTGCCAGCGGACGGACAGGGAAAAATTCACCCCTCCACTTT
TRBV4-3	TRBJ2-1	-	-	CASSPRIGDEQFF	TGCGCCAGCAGCCCTCGCATAGGCGATGAGCAGTTCTTC
TRBV20-1	TRBJ1-2	few	-	CSARAQGEDGYTF	TGCAGTGCTAGAGCCCAAGGAGAAGATGGCTACACCTTC
TRBV7-9	TRBJ2-3	-	TRBD1	CASSSLDRGGTDTQYF	TGTGCCAGCAGCTCCCTTGACAGGGGTGGGACAGATACGCAGTATTTT
TRBV4-3	TRBJ1-1	-	TRBD1	CASSQRTGLATPEAFF	TGCGCCAGCAGCCAAAGGACAGGGTTGGCGACCCCTGAAGCTTTCTTT
TRBV7-9	TRBJ1-4	-	TRBD1	CASTDGQAIGNEKLFF	TGTGCCAGCACCGACGGACAGGCGATCGGTAATGAAAAACTGTTTTTT
TRBV7-9	TRBJ2-1	many	TRBD2	CASRYSGGALNEQFF	TGTGCCAGCAGGTATAGCGGGGGGGCGCTTAATGAGCAGTTCTTC
TRBV7-9	TRBJ1-5	once	-	CASSLDDGTPYSNQPQHF	TGTGCCAGCAGCTTAGACGATGGGACACCGTATAGCAATCAGCCCCAGCATTTT
TRBV2	TRBJ2-5	-	-	CASTGEETQYF	TGTGCCAGCACTGGCGAAGAGACCCAGTACTTC
TRBV6-5	TRBJ2-3	few	-	CASSYVGLSDGTDTQYF	TGTGCCAGCAGTTATGTCGGGCTGTCAGACGGCACAGATACGCAGTATTTT
TRBV5-1	TRBJ2-1	-	TRBD2	CASIDSGGAGEQFF	TGCGCCAGCATCGATAGCGGGGGGGCCGGTGAGCAGTTCTTC
TRBV19	TRBJ1-1	-	-	CASSTPGSTAFF	TGTGCCAGTAGTACCCCGGGATCAACAGCTTTCTTT
TRBV12-3/TRBV12-4	TRBJ2-7	few	-	CASSSPSTGTYEQYF	TGTGCCAGCAGTTCCCCGTCGACAGGTACCTACGAGCAGTACTTC
TRBV29-1	TRBJ2-1	-	-	CSVEDFGPTENEQFF	TGCAGCGTTGAAGATTTTGGCCCAACGGAGAATGAGCAGTTCTTC
TRBV5-1	TRBJ2-2	-	TRBD1	CASTGTENTGELFF	TGCGCCAGTACCGGGACAGAGAACACCGGGGAGCTGTTTTTT
TRBV19	TRBJ2-2	-	-	CASSWWTGELFF	TGTGCCAGTAGTTGGTGGACCGGGGAGCTGTTTTTT
TRBV6-2/TRBV6-3	TRBJ2-1	few	-	CASTRLVLGGDEQFF	TGTGCCAGCACCCGACTAGTCTTGGGAGGAGATGAGCAGTTCTTC
TRBV7-3	TRBJ1-1	few	TRBD1	CASSPRGQLVTPRAFF	TGTGCCAGCAGCCCAAGGGGACAGCTCGTTACTCCCAGGGCTTTCTTT
TRBV4-1	TRBJ2-2	few	TRBD1	CASSIPGGSGELFF	TGCGCCAGCAGCATACCAGGGGGTAGCGGGGAGCTGTTTTTT
TRBV19	TRBJ1-1	few	-	CASRDPGTEAFF	TGTGCTAGTAGGGATCCGGGAACTGAAGCTTTCTTT
TRBV5-4	TRBJ2-3	once	TRBD2	CASSAGTSGGTDTQYF	TGTGCCAGCAGCGCCGGGACTAGCGGGGGCACAGATACGCAGTATTTT
TRBV12-3/TRBV12-4	TRBJ2-7	-	-	CASSKTYEQYF	TGTGCCAGCAGTAAGACCTACGAGCAGTACTTC
TRBV5-1	TRBJ2-5	many	-	CASSYRGSQETQYF	TGCGCCAGCAGCTATCGGGGATCCCAAGAGACCCAGTACTTC
TRBV20-1	TRBJ2-5	-	TRBD2	CSAKMGLAGGTQYF	TGCAGTGCTAAGATGGGGCTAGCGGGGGGGACCCAGTACTTC
TRBV5-1	TRBJ2-7	-	TRBD1	CASRPIGQGHEQYF	TGCGCCAGCAGACCCATAGGACAGGGCCACGAGCAGTACTTC
TRBV12-3/TRBV12-4	TRBJ2-3	few	TRBD1	CASSSYGQDADTQYF	TGTGCCAGCAGTTCCTACGGACAGGACGCAGATACGCAGTATTTT
TRBV5-1	TRBJ2-1	few	-	CASSETSGSNEQFF	TGCGCCAGCAGCGAGACGTCAGGGAGCAATGAGCAGTTCTTC
TRBV4-3	TRBJ2-5	-	-	CASSQDWSGGLTETQYF	TGCGCCAGCAGCCAAGATTGGTCGGGGGGCCTAACAGAGACCCAGTACTTC
TRBV7-9	TRBJ2-6	-	TRBD1	CASSAWTGRSGANVLTF	TGTGCCAGCAGCGCCTGGACAGGGCGCTCTGGGGCCAACGTCCTGACTTTC
TRBV4-1	TRBJ2-7	few	TRBD1	CASSPGQVVYEQYF	TGCGCCAGCAGCCCGGGACAGGTTGTCTACGAGCAGTACTTC
TRBV4-1	TRBJ2-1	few	-	CASRMGVGNEQFF	TGCGCCAGCAGGATGGGGGTCGGGAATGAGCAGTTCTTC
TRBV27	TRBJ1-4	-	-	CASSLWGLNEKLFF	TGTGCCAGCAGTTTATGGGGGCTTAATGAAAAACTGTTTTTT
TRBV6-2/TRBV6-3	TRBJ2-1	few	-	CASSFLGHDPYNEQFF	TGTGCCAGCTCCTTTCTCGGGCACGACCCCTACAATGAGCAGTTCTTC
TRBV4-1	TRBJ2-3	few	TRBD2	CASSERAGERDTQYF	TGCGCCAGCAGCGAACGGGCGGGGGAAAGAGATACGCAGTATTTT
TRBV3-1	TRBJ1-1	-	-	CASSQQGRETEAFF	TGTGCCAGCAGCCAACAGGGGAGGGAGACTGAAGCTTTCTTT
TRBV4-3	TRBJ2-1	many	TRBD1	CASSQWTGNNEQFF	TGCGCCAGCAGCCAATGGACAGGGAACAATGAGCAGTTCTTC
TRBV5-1	TRBJ1-4	few	-	CASSLGGGGEKLFF	TGCGCCAGCAGCTTGGGGGGAGGTGGCGAAAAACTGTTTTTT
TRBV5-1	TRBJ2-5	-	-	CASRLGISQETQYF	TGCGCCAGCAGATTGGGGATCAGTCAAGAGACCCAGTACTTC
TRBV10-3	TRBJ1-1	-	TRBD1	CAISRDRARSEAFF	TGTGCCATCAGCCGGGACAGGGCGAGGTCTGAAGCTTTCTTT
TRBV5-6	TRBJ1-2	few	-	CASSPPGQPYYGYTF	TGTGCCAGCAGCCCCCCCGGGCAGCCATACTATGGCTACACCTTC
TRBV4-2	TRBJ2-3	-	TRBD2	CASSQSGGAQDTQYF	TGTGCCAGCAGCCAGAGCGGGGGGGCCCAAGATACGCAGTATTTT
TRBV5-1	TRBJ1-3	-	-	CASSLALGLGNTIYF	TGCGCCAGCAGCTTGGCCCTGGGACTTGGAAACACCATATATTTT
TRBV20-1	TRBJ2-5	few	-	CSARGGGGLQTQYF	TGCAGTGCTAGAGGGGGGGGCGGTCTTCAGACCCAGTACTTC
TRBV6-2/TRBV6-3	TRBJ2-5	few	-	CASGLGRQETQYF	TGTGCCAGCGGGCTGGGACGCCAAGAGACCCAGTACTTC
TRBV4-2	TRBJ2-5	-	-	CASSQGVNQETQYF	TGTGCCAGCAGCCAAGGCGTCAACCAAGAGACCCAGTACTTC
TRBV10-3	TRBJ2-5	many	-	CAVGSSDQETQYF	TGTGCCGTGGGTTCTAGCGACCAAGAGACCCAGTACTTC
TRBV6-2/TRBV6-3	TRBJ1-5	-	-	CASSPGAAGQPQHF	TGTGCCAGCAGTCCCGGGGCTGCGGGGCAGCCCCAGCATTTT
TRBV12-3/TRBV12-4	TRBJ2-3	-	TRBD1	CASTRDRGGPDTQYF	TGTGCCAGCACCCGGGACAGGGGGGGCCCAGATACGCAGTATTTT
TRBV2	TRBJ2-3	-	-	CASSAESSSTDTQYF	TGTGCCAGCAGTGCAGAGAGCTCTAGCACAGATACGCAGTATTTT
TRBV7-2	TRBJ1-2	-	-	CASSLSGFSLGGYTF	TGTGCCAGCAGCTTATCAGGGTTCTCGTTGGGTGGCTACACCTTC